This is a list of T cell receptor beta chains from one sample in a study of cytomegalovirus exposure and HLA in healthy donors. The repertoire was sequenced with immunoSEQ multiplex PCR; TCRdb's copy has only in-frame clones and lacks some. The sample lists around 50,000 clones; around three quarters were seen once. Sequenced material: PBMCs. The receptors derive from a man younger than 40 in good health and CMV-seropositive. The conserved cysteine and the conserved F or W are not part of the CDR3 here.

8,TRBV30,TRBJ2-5,AWSQETQY
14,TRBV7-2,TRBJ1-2,ASSPPGQGDLYGYT
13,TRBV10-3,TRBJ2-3,AIREPGTSADTQY
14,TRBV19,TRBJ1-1,ASIVGTGGAYTEAF
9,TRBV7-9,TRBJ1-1,ASSSQGEAF
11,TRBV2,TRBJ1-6,ASRDREDSPLH
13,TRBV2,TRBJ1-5,ASGRTGGGNQPQH
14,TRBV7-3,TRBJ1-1,ASSSTPTTGGTEAF
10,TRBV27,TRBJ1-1,ASRQGGTEAF
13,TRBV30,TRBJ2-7,AWSVPGSPPYEQY
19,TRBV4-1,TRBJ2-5,ASSQDLTRTSDPRRGETQY
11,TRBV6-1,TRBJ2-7,ASGGTEGYEQY
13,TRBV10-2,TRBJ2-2,ASSLAGPNTGELF
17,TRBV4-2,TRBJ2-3,ASSQEDPRLAGDTDTQY
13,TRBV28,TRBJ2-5,ASRREDRVQETQY
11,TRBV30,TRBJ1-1,AWRGQGGTEAF
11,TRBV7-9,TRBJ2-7,ASSLQVSYEQY
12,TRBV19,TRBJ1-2,ASSMARDNYGYT
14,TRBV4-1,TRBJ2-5,ASSQDSGGARETQY
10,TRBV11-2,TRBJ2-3,ASSLDRDTQY
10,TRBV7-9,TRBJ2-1,ASSLLGTGSI
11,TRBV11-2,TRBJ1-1,ASSLSLGAGAF
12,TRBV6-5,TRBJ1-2,ASRPGQGGYGYT
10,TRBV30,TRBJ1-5,AWGGWDQPQH
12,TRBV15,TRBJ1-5,ATEDDIGNQPQH
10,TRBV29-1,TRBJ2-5,SVPRTEETQY
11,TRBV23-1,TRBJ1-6,ASSHRTEAPLH